This T cell receptor (beta chain) is from a study of PD-L1 blockade in urothelial cancer. On the study more broadly: Median T cell yield from blood was roughly 140,000.

Indicated time point: pretreatment peripheral blood. The CDR3 length is 16 residues. CDR1 is KGHSH, CDR2 LQKENI, per germline. The V and J ends lost 6 bases and 7 bases, in that order; junction bases with no gene match: 11. The repertoire was sequenced with immunoSEQ multiplex PCR; TCRdb's copy has only in-frame clones and lacks some. This table holds tens of thousands of clones, about four fifths found once. The specimen was PBMCs, collected around atezolizumab (anti-PD-L1) treatment. The sequence came from a man between 60 and 70 years old with urothelial cancer. The chain couples TRBV18 to TRBJ2-1; 11 bases are shared with TRBD1. The CDR3 loop reads CASSRTRDRGSNEQFF. DNA of the CDR3: TGTGCCAGCTCTCGAACCCGGGACAGGGGGAGTAATGAGCAGTTCTTC.